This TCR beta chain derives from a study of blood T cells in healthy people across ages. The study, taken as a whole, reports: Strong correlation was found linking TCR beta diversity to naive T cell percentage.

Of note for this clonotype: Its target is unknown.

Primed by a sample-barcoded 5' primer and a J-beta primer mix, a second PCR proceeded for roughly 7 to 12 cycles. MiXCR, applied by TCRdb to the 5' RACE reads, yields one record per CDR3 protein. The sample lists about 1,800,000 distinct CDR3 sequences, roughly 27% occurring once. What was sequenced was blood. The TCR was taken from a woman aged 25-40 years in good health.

The CDR3 DNA reads TGCGCCAGTCATCAGGGTTCGGACGAGCAGTACTTC. The encoded protein is CASHQGSDEQYF. The chain has TRBV5-1 and TRBJ2-5; D is perhaps TRBD1 (5 bases). With the DNA end fitting TRBJ2-7 better, the J assignment may be wrong. The CDR3 consists of 12 residues. The germline gives CDR1 SGHRS, CDR2 YFSETQ.